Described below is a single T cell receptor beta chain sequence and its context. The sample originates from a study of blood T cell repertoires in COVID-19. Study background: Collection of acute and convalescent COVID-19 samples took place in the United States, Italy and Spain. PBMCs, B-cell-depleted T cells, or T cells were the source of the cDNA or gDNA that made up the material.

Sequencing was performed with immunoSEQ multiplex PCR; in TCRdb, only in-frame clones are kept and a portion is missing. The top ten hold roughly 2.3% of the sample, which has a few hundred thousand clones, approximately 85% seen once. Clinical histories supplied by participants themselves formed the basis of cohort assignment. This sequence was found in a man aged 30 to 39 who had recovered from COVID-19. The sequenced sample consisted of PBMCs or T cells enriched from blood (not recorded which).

For the CDR3, the DNA is TGTGCCAGCAGCCGCCTCGGACAGGGAGAGTGGTATGGCTACACCTTC. This gives the protein CASSRLGQGEWYGYTF. The chain recombines TRBV7-2 with TRBJ1-2, with 8 bases matching TRBD1. Germline V gives CDR1 SGHTA, CDR2 FQGNSA. CDR3 length: 16 amino acids. The V gene end was trimmed by 5 bases and the J gene end by 5 bases; junction bases not matched to a gene: 13.